The text below deals with one TCR beta chain. This clone's antigen is unknown. No much larger clone exists at a distance of one base, and base qualities are not known. This sample stems from a study of cytomegalovirus exposure and HLA in healthy donors (dated by TCRdb to between 2016 and 2019). With respect to the entire study: An earlier analysis of roughly 500 of the donors reported about 300 Gb of sequence data and 117 million unique TCR beta sequences obtained from roughly 180 million T cells. About 280 gigabases of sequencing data and tens of millions of unique TCR sequences were included in an early release covering about 620 HLA-typed donors. Among the approximately 420 genotyped donors, around 81% belonged to the genetic ancestry cluster associated with self-reported Caucasian donors. The aim of the study was to test whether cataloging public T cell receptors could identify signatures of past pathogen exposure. Using immunosequencing, the study profiled T cell repertoires from 550 to 750 subjects and related those repertoires to cytomegalovirus serostatus. Besides the first cohort of 666 subjects, a separate validation cohort made up of 95 to 150 different subjects was used. To predict cytomegalovirus infection status, the study brought together high-throughput TCR immunosequencing, statistical association of individual TCRs with disease status, and machine learning. A later analysis re-analyzed previously published TCR beta repertoires from hundreds of donors and added high-resolution HLA genotyping to study TCR occurrence patterns. Rather than using new phenotypic data, the later analysis identified candidate immune exposures from TCR beta sequences and from how often those sequences occurred across donors. To decide whether each TCR beta V gene segment behaved as functional or pseudogenic, an earlier analysis of several hundred of the donors relied on high-throughput TCR beta sequencing. Alongside the repertoire data, information on donor age, sex, ethnicity and CMV serostatus was compiled. A later genetic analysis took genome-wide SNP genotypes for 398 of the 666 donors and used that subset as a discovery cohort. All discovery cohort repertoires had been generated using a single sequencing platform. Both class I and class II loci were covered by HLA typing, at four-digit resolution. The number of donors typed differed by locus, with about 629-630 for A, B, C, DRB1 and DQB1, over 500 for DQA1, 600 to 610 for DPA1, and 400 to 490 for DPB1. Roughly five DR-DQ haplotypes were handled as single units for association and clustering because linkage in the cohort was strong. On average, roughly 240,000 unique TCR beta nucleotide sequences were sequenced per donor among 398 genotyped donors of the cohort, with around 19% of those sequences being non-productive.

Reading from cysteine to phenylalanine, the CDR3 counts 15 amino acids. Left in the record is the CDR3 DNA by itself, 45 bases read in frame from the first base. For CDR1 and CDR2, the germline V gene lists SGDLS and YYNGEE. The junction shows trimming of 5 bases on V and 5 bases on J, and the gene matches do not reach 4 bases of it. Preparation of the library involved the immunoSEQ multiplex PCR assay. The multiplex PCR relied on a mix of 60 forward primers for TCR Vbeta segments and 13 reverse primers for TCR Jbeta segments. The CDR3 region of rearranged TCR beta genes was amplified from genomic DNA by a multiplex PCR assay. On the Illumina HiSeq System, the amplified TCR beta libraries were sequenced as 87-base-pair reads. The authors' analysis ran thus. Across the 500 to 700 repertoires, a later analysis counted tens of millions of unique TCR beta chains, 9 million to 14 million of which were shared by at least two donors. A nearest-neighbor algorithm error-corrected the raw reads and collapsed the reads into unique sequences, merging closely related sequences to remove PCR and sequencing errors. CDR3 sequences were aligned to IMGT reference sequences to assign V, D and J gene segments. For a sequence to be retained, a match of at least six nucleotides to both a V gene segment and a J gene segment was required. A rearrangement counted as productive if the CDR3 had no stop codons and remained in frame with V and J, and every other rearrangement counted as non-productive. Following IMGT convention, CDR3 was defined as the stretch from the second conserved V-encoded cysteine to the conserved J-encoded phenylalanine. In an earlier analysis of just under 600 of the donors, sequences lacking an unambiguous match to a single V gene segment were excluded. An earlier analysis of fewer than 750 of the donors called V segments functional above 56.7% productive rearrangements and segregating when the between-donor standard deviation exceeded 5%. A statistical classification framework was built for diagnosing cytomegalovirus status from the catalog of TCR beta chain sequences. V and J gene assignment, in a later analysis, came from comparing TCR nucleotide sequences with IMGT/GENE-DB human TR gene sequences. The TCRdist pipeline was used in a later analysis to assign CDR3 sequences and most-parsimonious VDJ recombination scenarios. In a later analysis, each TCR beta chain was defined by its CDR3 amino acid sequence together with its V-gene family, and reads lacking a unique V-gene family were excluded. A later analysis removed roughly 590 highly shared, low-generation-probability nucleotide sequences to deal with suspected cross-contamination and a sequencing artifact. A later analysis calculated a clonal expansion index for each public chain from normalized within-repertoire ranks of inferred template counts. In a later analysis, generation probabilities were computed using a VDJ recombination model fitted to out-of-frame rearrangements, and the results were checked against IGoR. In a later analysis, hypergeometric tests were used to score TCR-TCR, TCR-HLA and TCR-CMV co-occurrence, with a repertoire-size bias correction applied to TCR pairs. False discovery rates were estimated in a later analysis by permuting HLA or CMV assignments 20 times. In a later analysis, co-occurring TCRs were grouped using DBSCAN, and TCRdist sequence similarity was added for clustering within HLA-allele-positive subsets. Co-occurrence clustering excluded repertoires with fewer than 30,000 or more than 120,000 public chains, plus five with anomalous nucleotide sharing. TCRdb obtained this table from immuneACCESS and retained in-frame rearrangements with V and J assigned. These tables miss some clones; where compared with another copy, unresolved V genes account for less than half of the shortfall, and the remainder is unexplained. The V and J calls and the clone size are those of that table, but D and trimming were determined from the DNA. In all, the sample holds more than 140,000 clones, and 75% to 80% of those were seen once. 0.55% to 0.8% of the sample rests with the top ten.

Points the paper makes about the study in general: In a later analysis, some 18,000 TCR beta sequences were associated with specific HLA alleles at a false discovery rate of 0.05. Because HLA typing was unavailable for some donors at each locus, only the typed subset was used in association tests. In this cohort, only TCR beta chains were sequenced, and detectable features were limited by the absence of alpha or paired-chain data. A total of 150 to 200 TCR beta chains were listed by the study as associated with cytomegalovirus. A further reported finding was that TCR beta sequences accurately predicted the HLA-A and HLA-B alleles for most subjects in the first cohort. An earlier analysis of approximately 500 of the donors showed that most TCR beta V segments appeared in productive rearrangements either about 90% or about 30% of the time, which broadly matched IMGT annotations. Linkage disequilibrium might explain the correlated functional status among segregating V segments, but an unknown experimental factor could not be ruled out. The 87-base-pair reads could not distinguish some IMGT-functional V segments, including TRBV6-2 and TRBV6-3, so those segments were excluded. Three of the identified cytomegalovirus-associated TCR beta chains were confirmed in vitro to be specific for cytomegalovirus antigens. Roughly uniform sequencing depth across donors was assumed in presence/absence analyses, although this assumption may not hold. Roughly 15 rarely observed V segments, including chromosome 9 orphons, were excluded from the earlier analysis of about 600 of the donors because counts were too low. A cluster of highly shared sequence variants was judged likely to be a technical artifact of the sequencing pipeline. When HLA alleles, especially DR and DQ, strongly co-occurred, attributing TCR associations to individual alleles was difficult. In a later genetic analysis, a missense DCLRE1C variant was associated with V-gene and J-gene trimming of TCR beta chains, and the association was replicated in an independent cohort. While some public TCRs were present in many individuals, most TCR sequences turned up only very rarely across donors. In both the original and validation cohorts, the classifier was reported to diagnose cytomegalovirus status with high specificity and sensitivity. For the cohort, immune exposure information was limited to CMV serostatus. Most CMV-associated TCR beta chains appeared to be HLA-restricted in a later analysis, and the HLA associations seemed to be driven largely by CMV exposure. Several of the top co-occurrence clusters appeared to be linked to parvovirus B19, influenza, CMV and Epstein-Barr virus, according to a later analysis. A later analysis found that TCR association rates varied across HLA loci, with DRB1 alleles showing the most associated TCRs and HLA-C alleles the fewest. The authors suggested that the approach could potentially be extended to other disease states and immunological phenotypes. In a later analysis, HLA-associated TCR beta chains were found to be more clonally expanded and to have lower generation probabilities than equally common non-associated chains. In a later genetic analysis, fewer N-insertions in productive TCRs were reported among donors in an Asian-associated ancestry cluster than the roughly 640-donor mean.

The cohort consisted of approximately 670 healthy bone marrow donors. Cohort members were all nominally healthy when sampled, although unrecorded immune exposures were likely present. The donor tested CMV seronegative and was one of the 352 seronegative cohort members. Each donor provided a peripheral blood sample, and peripheral blood mononuclear cells were used for TCR beta sequencing. The Qiagen DNeasy Blood Extraction Kit was used to extract genomic DNA from the blood cell samples. The source material was PBMCs. This chain joins TRBV9 to TRBJ2-7, with TRBD2 matching 16 junction bases. This sequence was found in a male donor in good health and CMV-seronegative. The bases are TGTGCCAGCAGTGGGACTAGCGGGGGGGCCCACGAGCAGTACTTC. This translates into CASSGTSGGAHEQYF.